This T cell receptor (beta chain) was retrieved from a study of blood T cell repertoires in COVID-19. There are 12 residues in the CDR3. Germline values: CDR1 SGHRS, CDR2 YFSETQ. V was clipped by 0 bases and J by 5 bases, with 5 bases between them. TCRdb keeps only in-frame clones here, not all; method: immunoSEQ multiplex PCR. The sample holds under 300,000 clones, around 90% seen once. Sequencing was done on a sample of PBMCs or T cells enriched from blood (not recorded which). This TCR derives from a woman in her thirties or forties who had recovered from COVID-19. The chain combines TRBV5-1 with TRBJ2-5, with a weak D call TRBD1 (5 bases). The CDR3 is CASSLEGETQYF. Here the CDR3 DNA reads TGCGCCAGCAGCTTGGAGGGGGAGACCCAGTACTTC.